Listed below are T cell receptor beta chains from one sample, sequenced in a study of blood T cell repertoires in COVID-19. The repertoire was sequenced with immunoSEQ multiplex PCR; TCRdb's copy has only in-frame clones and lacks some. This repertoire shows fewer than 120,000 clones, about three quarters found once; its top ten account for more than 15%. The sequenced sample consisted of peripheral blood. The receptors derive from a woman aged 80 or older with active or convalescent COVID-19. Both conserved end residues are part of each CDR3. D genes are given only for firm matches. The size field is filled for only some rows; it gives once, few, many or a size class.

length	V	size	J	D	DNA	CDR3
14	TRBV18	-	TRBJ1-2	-	TGTGCCAGCTCACCACCGACAGGCCGTTGGGGCTACACCTTC	CASSPPTGRWGYTF
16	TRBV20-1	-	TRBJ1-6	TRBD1	TGCAGTGCTAGTAGGGGACAGGGCGATTTCAATTCACCCCTCCACTTT	CSASRGQGDFNSPLHF
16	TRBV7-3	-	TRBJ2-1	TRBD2	TGTGCCAGCAGCTTAACCGGGAGGGCTTCCTACAATGAGCAGTTCTTC	CASSLTGRASYNEQFF
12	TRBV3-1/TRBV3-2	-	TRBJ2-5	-	TGTGCCAGCAGCCTCGATTCCGGGACCCAGTACTTC	CASSLDSGTQYF
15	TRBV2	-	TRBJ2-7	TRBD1	TGTGCCAGCAGTGGCGCCAGGGGGCTTACCTACGAGCAGTACTTC	CASSGARGLTYEQYF
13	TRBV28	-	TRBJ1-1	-	TGTGCCAGCATCGCAGGGGCGTGGGCTGAAGCTTTCTTT	CASIAGAWAEAFF
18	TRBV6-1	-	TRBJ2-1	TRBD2	TGTGCCAGCAGTGAGGGGCTAGCGGGAGTCTGGTCCTACAATGAGCAGTTCTTC	CASSEGLAGVWSYNEQFF
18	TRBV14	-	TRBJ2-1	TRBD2	TGTGCCAGCAGCCTGCGTCGGGGGGAGCGGCGCTCCTACAATGAGCAGTTCTTC	CASSLRRGERRSYNEQFF
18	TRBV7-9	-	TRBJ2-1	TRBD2	TGTGCCAGCAGCTTCGACCCGACTAGCGGGAGTTCCTACAATGAGCAGTTCTTC	CASSFDPTSGSSYNEQFF
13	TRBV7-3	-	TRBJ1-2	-	TGTGCCAGCAGCTTTGGAGATAACTATGGCTACACCTTC	CASSFGDNYGYTF
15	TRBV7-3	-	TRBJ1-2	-	TGTGCCAGCAGCTTAAAGGGAGGGGAGGACTATGGCTACACCTTC	CASSLKGGEDYGYTF
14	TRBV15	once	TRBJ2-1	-	TGTGCCACCAGCAGAGGTTACAGGGTTTATGAGCAGTTCTTC	CATSRGYRVYEQFF
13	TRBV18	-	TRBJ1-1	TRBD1	TGTGCCAGCTATGCGGGACAGGGCCGTGAAGCTTTCTTT	CASYAGQGREAFF
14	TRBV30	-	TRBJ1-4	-	TGTGCCTGGAGTGTTACAGGAAAGACAGAAAAACTGTTTTTT	CAWSVTGKTEKLFF
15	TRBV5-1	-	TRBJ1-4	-	TGCGCCAGCAGCTTGGGATCAGGTGGAGGTGAAAAACTGTTTTTT	CASSLGSGGGEKLFF
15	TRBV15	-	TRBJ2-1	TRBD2	TGTGCCACCAGCATCCGACTAGCGGGAGTAGCTGAGCAGTTCTTC	CATSIRLAGVAEQFF
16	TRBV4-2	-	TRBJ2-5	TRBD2	TGTGCCAGCAGCCAAGATGCTAGCGGGGGGTTCGTGGCCCAGTACTTC	CASSQDASGGFVAQYF
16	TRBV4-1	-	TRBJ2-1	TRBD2	TGCGCCAGCAGCCAAGATAACGGGAGGGCCAGGAATGAGCAGTTCTTC	CASSQDNGRARNEQFF
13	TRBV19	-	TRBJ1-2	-	TGTGCCAGTAAGGATAACAGGGTTGGGGGCTACACCTTC	CASKDNRVGGYTF
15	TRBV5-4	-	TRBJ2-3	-	TGTGCCAGCAGCTTTTCGTCTAGCAGCACAGATACGCAGTATTTT	CASSFSSSSTDTQYF
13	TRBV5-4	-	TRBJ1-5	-	TGTGCCAGCAGCTCCCAACCAGGACAGCCCCAGCATTTT	CASSSQPGQPQHF
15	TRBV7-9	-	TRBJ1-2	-	TGTGCCAGCAGCCCCGAGGGTTTCCTCAACTATGGCTACACCTTC	CASSPEGFLNYGYTF
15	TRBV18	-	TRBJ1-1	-	TGTGCCAGCTCACCTTGGACTAACATGAACACTGAAGCTTTCTTT	CASSPWTNMNTEAFF